These 2 T cell receptor beta chains share one sample of origin, sequenced in a study of Graves' ophthalmopathy and Graves' hyperthyroidism. For repertoire sequencing, the TCR beta CDR3 regions were amplified from RNA transcripts. The library came from an HTBI-primed first-round RT-PCR and a second-round multiplex PCR. MiXCR, applied by TCRdb to the multiplex PCR reads, yields one record per CDR3 protein. The data show hundreds of thousands of distinct CDR3 sequences, with 22% seen just once and more than 5.5% held by the top ten. Sequences were obtained from peripheral blood. The receptors here all came from a woman in her late teens or twenties with stable Graves' hyperthyroidism. Some clones in this sample may be carry-over from other donors' samples.

This CDR3 is CSASAGTGSYGELFF. Here the CDR3 DNA reads TGCAGTGCTAGTGCTGGGACAGGGTCATACGGGGAGCTGTTTTTT. The rearrangement uses TRBV20-1 and TRBJ2-2, with 9 bases that match TRBD1. CDR1 and CDR2 from the germline V gene are DFQATT and SNEGSKA (reference sequence). V trimming: 3 bases; J trimming: 7 bases; junction bases outside the gene matches: 9. The CDR3 consists of 15 residues.

This clonotype appeared a few times. V and J are TRBV28 and TRBJ1-2; 11 bases match TRBD1. Germline CDR1 MDHEN, CDR2 SYDVKM. V trimming: 10 bases; J trimming: 7 bases; junction bases outside the gene matches: 8. The CDR3 has 13 residues. This CDR3 is CAILPGTGGGYTF. The CDR3, as DNA: TGTGCCATCCTCCCCGGGACAGGGGGTGGCTACACCTTC.